This TCR beta chain was identified during a study of T cells in Graves' hyperthyroidism and ophthalmopathy. Orbital computed tomography and thyroid ultrasound, together with serum TRAb and thyroxine and clinical symptoms, were used for diagnoses. PBMCs came from about 10 ml fresh peripheral blood. The table lists this clonotype with a few counts. RNA transcripts provided the source from which TCR beta CDR3 regions were amplified. Using the HTBI primer set, a first-round RT-PCR was run on the TCR CDR3. TCRdb processed the multiplex PCR reads anew with MiXCR; each CDR3 protein has one entry. The data contain some 300,000 distinct CDR3 sequences, 10% to 15% of them singletons. The V end was cut by 3 bases, the J end by 8 bases, with 13 bases between. Germline loops: CDR1 SEHNR, CDR2 FQNEAQ (reference sequence). The CDR3 contains 13 residues.

This clonotype was sampled from a woman in her 30s with Graves' hyperthyroidism that later progressed to Graves' ophthalmopathy. Source material: blood. The chain joins TRBV7-9 to TRBJ1-2; D unresolved. The CDR3 DNA follows: TGTGCCAGCAGCTTTAACATTCGACACGGCTACACCTTC. It is translated as CASSFNIRHGYTF. The full variable domain, with the rest looked up from reference TRBV7-9 and TRBJ1-2, is DTGVSQNPRHKITKRGQNVTFRCDPISEHNRLYWYRQTLGQGPEFLTYFQNEAQLEKSRLLSDRFSAERPKGSFSTLEIQRTEQGDSAMYLCASSFNIRHGYTFGSGTRLTVV.